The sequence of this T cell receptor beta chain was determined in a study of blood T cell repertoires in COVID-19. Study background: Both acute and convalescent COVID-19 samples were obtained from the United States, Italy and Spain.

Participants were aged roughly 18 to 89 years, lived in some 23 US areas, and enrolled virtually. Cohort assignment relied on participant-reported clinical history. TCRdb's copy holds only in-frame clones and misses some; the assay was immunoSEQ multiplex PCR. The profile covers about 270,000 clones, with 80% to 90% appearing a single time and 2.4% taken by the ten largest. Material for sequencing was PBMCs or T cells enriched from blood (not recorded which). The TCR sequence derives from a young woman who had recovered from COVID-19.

The CDR3 sequence is CASSAMTGNNSPLHF. In nucleotides, the CDR3 is TGTGCCAGCAGCGCCATGACGGGGAATAATTCACCCCTCCACTTT. The J gene is TRBJ1-6, the V gene TRBV9; D remains ambiguous. Germline values: CDR1 SGDLS, CDR2 YYNGEE. The CDR3 runs to 15 residues. Trimming shortened V by 3 bases and J by 5 bases, and 12 bases separated the two germline ends.